Sequencing of this T cell receptor beta chain was carried out in a study of blood T cells in healthy people across ages (dated by TCRdb to the mid-2010s). For the study in its entirety: In model experiments, roughly one uniquely barcoded TCR beta cDNA molecule per two T cells was captured by template switching. To track age-related changes in TCR beta repertoire diversity, the study relied on deep sequencing normalized with unique cDNA molecular identifiers. Donors were grouped into four age groups: young (average approximately 15 years), middle-aged (39), aged (62) and long-lived (less than 85). To avoid experimental bias, donors of different ages were distributed randomly across sequencing lanes. For two donors (one aged 18 to 30 and one aged 80 or older), the study analyzed two additional independent replicas of 1 million unique cDNA reads from the same blood draw. The study at large found these results: Observed TCR beta diversity correlated strongly with the percentage of naive T cells measured by flow cytometry. Estimates of total diversity based on one million sequenced T cells were regarded as lower bounds and as underestimates. Bulk unsorted PBMC profiling prevented conclusive comparison of naive and antigen-experienced compartments. Compared with the aged group, the long-lived group had more naive CD4+ T cells, fewer expanded clones and increased TCR diversity, a pattern suggesting age selection. Observed TCR beta diversity per million T cells fell roughly linearly with age, and a significant reduction was already apparent by age roughly 40. Because donor CMV infection status was unknown, age-related changes in expanded clonotypes were potentially confounded.

The donors were roughly 40 Caucasian individuals from Russia, aged 6 to 90 years, who were systemically healthy. Each donor gave ten milliliters of peripheral blood, collected into EDTA-treated Vacutainer tubes. Ficoll-Paque density-gradient centrifugation was used to isolate PBMCs, with at least 6 million obtained per sample. Trizol reagent was used to extract total RNA from PBMCs, with at least 6 micrograms per sample. For every donor, flow cytometry on a PBMC aliquot measured the percentage of naive CD45RAhigh/CD27high T cells. The library was made by 5' RACE. The instrument was an Illumina HiSeq 2500. A second PCR of about 7 to 12 cycles was run with a J-beta primer mix and a sample-barcoded 5' primer. A template-switch 5' adaptor carrying 12 random nucleotides introduced a unique molecular identifier onto each TCR beta cDNA molecule. Each sample yielded at least 3 million CDR3-containing paired-end reads. All of the RNA was converted into first-strand cDNA using the Mint cDNA synthesis kit, with a TRBC-specific oligonucleotide serving as the primer. All cDNA was treated with uracil-DNA glycosylase and then went through a first 18-cycle PCR with the universal primers M1SS and BC2_uni_R. Per the original workflow: Each sample was normalized by randomly selecting 1 million high-quality reads, each carrying a distinct molecular identifier. Reads with shared molecular identifiers were discarded instead of being binned into consensus sequences. MiTCR, with a Q25 quality threshold and the strictest error-elimination algorithm, was used for CDR3 identification, clonotype clustering and error correction. A nonparametric unseen species model with Euler transformation was used to estimate a lower bound on total TCR beta diversity. The public reads were run again by TCRdb, first through fastp at Q25 and then through MiXCR, and only productive beta chains were kept. Records with the same CDR3 protein are collapsed into one entry carrying the most frequent genes and DNA. TCRdb, not the authors, supplied the V and J calls. This sample has 850,000 to 1,300,000 distinct CDR3 sequences in its table, and around 45% of those were observed once. Approximately 20% of the sample lies in the top ten.

Spanning cysteine to phenylalanine, the CDR3 consists of 14 amino acids. Here the CDR3 DNA is all that survives: 42 bases in frame from base 1. Of note for this clonotype: The target of this receptor is not known. Qualities for individual bases were not recorded, and no much larger clone is one base off.

The receptor chain draws on TRBV12-3 or TRBV12-4 and TRBJ2-1, with the identity of the D gene unclear. The closer fit of TRBJ2-7 to the DNA end suggests the J call may be wrong. This TCR was sampled from a woman aged 55-70 years in good health. Sequencing was performed on blood. For the CDR3, the sequence is CASSHITAYNEQYF. At the DNA level, the sequence is TGTGCCAGCAGTCATATCACTGCCTACAATGAGCAGTACTTC.